The 31 T cell receptor beta chains below were found in one sample sequenced in a study of T cell repertoires in cytomegalovirus infection. TCRdb reprocessed the reads via MiXCR and lists one record per CDR3 protein. This table holds about 890,000 distinct CDR3 sequences, around a third found once. These receptors lack a known antigen. The sequenced sample was cultured CD8+ T cells from PBMCs, obtained from culture after CMV antigen stimulation. These TCRs come from a human donor in good health (CMV status not recorded). Some clones in this sample may be carry-over from other donors' samples.

This clonotype turned up a few times. This chain uses TRBV6-5 with TRBJ2-3; 11 nucleotides agree with TRBD1. The germline V gene encodes CDR1 MNHEY and CDR2 SVGAGI. V was clipped by 0 bases and J by 4 bases; unmatched bases: 3. The CDR3 runs to 16 residues. The CDR3 region has the DNA TGTGCCAGCAGTTACTCCGGACAGGGGGCCGCAGATACGCAGTATTTT. Its protein is CASSYSGQGAADTQYF.

The rearrangement links TRBV28 to TRBJ1-4, with a possible D match to TRBD1 (5 bases). V dropped 6 bases and J dropped 8 bases, with 16 bases sitting between them. Looked up from germline, CDR1 is MDHEN and CDR2 is SYDVKM. This CDR3 has 14 amino acids. The chain's CDR3 is CASSRRGRGEKLFF. Written as DNA, the CDR3 is TGTGCCAGCAGCCGGCGAGGTCGGGGCGAAAAACTGTTTTTT.

This clonotype was seen more than once but under ten times. This rearrangement joins TRBV4-1 to TRBJ1-1; no clear D. The germline V gene encodes CDR1 MGHRA and CDR2 YSYEKL. The CDR3 runs 13 residues. The V gene lost 3 bases and the J gene lost 1 base, with 6 bases spanning the gap. For the CDR3, the DNA is TGCGCCAGCAGCCACGGACCGAACACTGAAGCTTTCTTT. Amino acids: CASSHGPNTEAFF.

This clonotype has more than one count but fewer than ten. The J gene is TRBJ1-2, the V gene TRBV27; 9 nucleotides agree with TRBD1. CDR1 and CDR2 from the germline V gene are MNHEY and SMNVEV (reference sequence). The CDR3 spans 14 residues. V lost 0 bases to trimming and J lost 10 bases; unmatched junction nucleotides: 6. The CDR3 is CASSLSGTGGDYTF. For the CDR3, the DNA is TGTGCCAGCAGTTTATCGGGAACAGGGGGCGACTACACCTTC.

This clonotype was detected a few times. The genes are TRBV4-2 and TRBJ2-3; 10 positions match TRBD2. Germline CDR1 is LGHNA and CDR2 is YNFKEQ. Unmatched junction bases numbered 4, after V lost 3 bases and J lost 4 bases. The CDR3 runs 15 residues. The chain's CDR3 is CASSHLGTSADTQYF. Written as DNA, the CDR3 is TGTGCCAGCAGCCACCTCGGGACTAGCGCAGATACGCAGTATTTT.

The chain has TRBV6-2 or TRBV6-3 and TRBJ2-3, with 16 bases matching TRBD2. The CDR3 contains 17 residues. V lost 5 bases to trimming and J lost 6 bases; unmatched junction nucleotides: 8. Germline V gives CDR1 MNHEY, CDR2 SVGEGT. The CDR3 loop reads CASSPGLAGGNRDTQYF. As DNA, the CDR3 is TGTGCCAGCAGTCCGGGACTAGCGGGGGGGAACCGTGATACGCAGTATTTT.

The chain recombines TRBV6-1 with TRBJ2-7; perhaps TRBD1 as D (6 bases). The germline gives CDR1 MNHNS, CDR2 SASEGT. Trimming took 7 bases from V and 6 from J, leaving 13 bases between them. The CDR3 is 12 residues long. The CDR3 loop reads CASIQGRSEQYF. CDR3 coding DNA: TGTGCCAGCATACAGGGAAGGAGCGAGCAGTACTTC.

This clonotype was seen ten or more times. The chain uses TRBV11-1 and TRBJ1-1; D gene ambiguous. CDR3 length: 14 residues. Trimming left V 5 bases short and J 1 base short, with 11 bases between. The germline gives CDR1 SGHAT, CDR2 FQDESV (reference sequence). The DNA for the CDR3 is TGTGCCAGCAGCCCAAGGGTCACGAACACTGAAGCTTTCTTT. This gives the protein CASSPRVTNTEAFF.

This clonotype was recorded only once. V gene TRBV10-3 combines with J gene TRBJ2-7; 7 bases are shared with TRBD1. The CDR3 is made up of 15 amino acids. With 8 bases clipped from V and 5 bases from J, the junction kept 15 bases outside the gene matches. Germline assignment: CDR1 ENHRY and CDR2 SYGVKD. CDR3 region: CAIGFNDRVSHEQYF. The DNA of the CDR3 is TGTGCCATCGGTTTTAATGACAGGGTGTCCCACGAGCAGTACTTC.

This clonotype was seen more than once but under ten times. J is TRBJ1-6 and V is TRBV7-2, with D possibly matching TRBD1 (5 bases). From germline, CDR1 is SGHTA and CDR2 FQGNSA. V gave up 5 bases and J gave up 0 bases, with 14 bases separating them. The CDR3 has 17 residues. CDR3 bases: TGTGCCAGCAGCCTCACAGGATCGAGCTCCTATAATTCACCCCTCCACTTT. Its translation is CASSLTGSSSYNSPLHF.

This clonotype has a handful of counts. This chain uses TRBV13 with TRBJ1-1, with D unclear. The CDR3 is 13 amino acids. V was clipped by 0 bases and J by 11 bases, with 13 bases between them. CDR1 and CDR2 (germline): PRHDT, FYEKMQ (reference sequence). The chain's CDR3 is CASSLGRTFGAFF. CDR3 in DNA: TGTGCCAGCAGCTTAGGCAGGACCTTCGGGGCTTTCTTT.

The CDR3 nucleotides read TGCGCCAGCGGACTTCCGACAGGACAGGGGTCTAACTATGGCTACACCTTC. This gives the protein CASGLPTGQGSNYGYTF. V usage is TRBV5-1 and J usage is TRBJ1-2; 9 bases match TRBD1. Germline CDR1 is SGHRS and CDR2 is YFSETQ. The length of the CDR3 is 17 residues. V was clipped by 7 bases and J by 0 bases; unmatched bases: 13. Drawing the rest from reference TRBV5-1 and TRBJ1-2, the complete variable domain is KAGVTQTPRYLIKTRGQQVTLSCSPISGHRSVSWYQQTPGQGLQFLFEYFSETQRNKGNFPGRFSGRQFSNSRSEMNVSTLELGDSALYLCASGLPTGQGSNYGYTFGSGTRLTVV.

This clonotype was picked up many times. The J gene is TRBJ2-5, the V gene TRBV15; 8 bases map to TRBD1. After removal of 1 base from V and 1 base from J, the junction contained 2 bases not matched to a gene. Germline CDR1 reads LNHNV; CDR2 reads YYDKDF (reference sequence). The CDR3 is 15 amino acids. The CDR3 reads CATSRVRGPQETQYF. As DNA, the CDR3 is TGTGCCACCAGCAGAGTCAGGGGGCCCCAAGAGACCCAGTACTTC.

This clonotype was counted at least ten times. The gene calls are TRBV19 and TRBJ1-1; D is perhaps TRBD1 (6 bases). V lost 5 bases, J lost 0 bases, and 19 bases lay in between. Germline CDR1 is LNHDA and CDR2 is SQIVND (reference sequence). The CDR3 totals 17 residues. This CDR3 is CASSHRDTKTLNTEAFF. CDR3 nucleotide sequence: TGTGCCAGTAGTCACCGGGACACCAAAACCTTGAACACTGAAGCTTTCTTT.

This clonotype turned up a few times. The chain is built from TRBV6-6 and TRBJ2-3; the D call may be TRBD1 or TRBD2 (5 bases each). Looked up from germline, CDR1 is MNHNY and CDR2 is SVGAGI (reference sequence). The CDR3 is made up of 16 amino acids. V was cut by 8 bases and J by 0 bases, with 18 bases left in between. CDR3 region: CASPPSGTSSTDTQYF. CDR3 DNA sequence: TGTGCCAGCCCCCCGTCCGGGACGTCTAGCACAGATACGCAGTATTTT.

The chain links TRBV28 to TRBJ2-1, with D maybe TRBD2 (5 bases). CDR1 is MDHEN and CDR2 is SYDVKM in the germline V gene. Trimming removed 2 bases from V and 0 bases from J, with 14 bases in between. CDR3 length: 17 residues. The CDR3 coding sequence is TGTGCCAGCAGTTTAGCCACGGGGTTCAGCTCCTACAATGAGCAGTTCTTC. Its protein product is CASSLATGFSSYNEQFF.

CDR3 region: CASGEVGELFF. CDR3 in DNA: TGTGCCAGCGGAGAAGTCGGGGAGCTGTTTTTT. The V call is TRBV19, the J call TRBJ2-2; unclear D gene. Germline values: CDR1 LNHDA, CDR2 SQIVND (reference sequence). This CDR3 spans 11 amino acids. Trimming cost V 9 bases and J 7 bases, with 9 bases left between them. Supplemented by reference TRBV19 and TRBJ2-2, the full variable domain reads DGGITQSPKYLFRKEGQNVTLSCEQNLNHDAMYWYRQDPGQGLRLIYYSQIVNDFQKGDIAEGYSVSREKKESFPLTVTSAQKNPTAFYLCASGEVGELFFGEGSRLTVL.

This sequence joins TRBV27 and TRBJ2-7; D may match TRBD1 or TRBD2 (7 bases each). Trimming took 6 bases from V and 5 from J, leaving 20 bases between them. Germline CDR1 and CDR2: MNHEY and SMNVEV (reference sequence). CDR3 length: 15 amino acids. The CDR3 nucleotides read TGTGCCAGCAGCCCTCAGGGGGGGGGGCCGGACGAGCAGTACGTC. Its protein is CASSPQGGGPDEQYV.

The table lists this clonotype with many counts. This chain links TRBV7-6 with TRBJ2-2; D possibly uses TRBD1 or TRBD2 (5 bases each). Trimming stripped 1 base from V and 7 bases from J, with 10 bases between. Germline-derived CDR1 and CDR2 are SGHVS and FNYEAQ. The CDR3 is 14 residues long. This CDR3 reads CASSLGGAVGELFF. In DNA, the CDR3 is TGTGCCAGCAGCTTAGGAGGGGCCGTCGGGGAGCTGTTTTTT.

The chain joins TRBV19 to TRBJ2-3; D perhaps matches TRBD2 (6 bases). V shed 5 bases and J shed 3 bases, with 18 bases lying between them. The CDR3 covers 16 residues. The germline V gene encodes CDR1 LNHDA and CDR2 SQIVND (reference sequence). The chain's CDR3 is CASSPAVGGRTDTQYF. In DNA form, the CDR3 reads TGTGCCAGTAGTCCAGCGGTGGGGGGAAGAACAGATACGCAGTATTTT.

V is TRBV18 and J is TRBJ2-7; D tentatively reads TRBD1 or TRBD2 (5 bases each). The CDR3 is 16 residues long. V lost 3 bases, J lost 3 bases, and 18 bases lay in between. Germline lookup yields CDR1 KGHSH and CDR2 LQKENI. The CDR3 DNA is TGTGCCAGCTCACCTTCCGAGGGCCAGGGTTACTACGAGCAGTACTTC. The encoded protein is CASSPSEGQGYYEQYF. Complete variable domain (other parts from reference TRBV18 and TRBJ2-7): NAGVMQNPRHLVRRRGQEARLRCSPMKGHSHVYWYRQLPEEGLKFMVYLQKENIIDESGMPKERFSAEFPKEGPSILRIQQVVRGDSAAYFCASSPSEGQGYYEQYFGPGTRLTVT.

The rearrangement joins TRBV27 to TRBJ2-7, with TRBD2 as a possible D gene (5 bases). Trimming pared 3 bases from V and 1 base from J, leaving 10 bases between. The CDR3 totals 14 residues. From germline, CDR1 is MNHEY and CDR2 SMNVEV (reference sequence). Written as DNA, the CDR3 is TGTGCCAGCAGTTTCCGGGGTATGTCCTACGAGCAGTACTTC. It translates to CASSFRGMSYEQYF.

Only a few counts were recorded for this clonotype. The chain links TRBV29-1 to TRBJ1-1, with TRBD1 matching over 7 bases. V lost 7 bases, J lost 4 bases, and 9 bases stayed unmatched. The length of the CDR3 is 13 residues. The germline gives CDR1 SQVTM, CDR2 ANQGSEA. The CDR3 DNA sequence: TGCAGCGCCGAAGGGGGGGACAGCACTGAAGCTTTCTTT. Amino acid sequence: CSAEGGDSTEAFF.

In its sample, this clonotype was seen many times. This sequence joins TRBV7-8 and TRBJ2-3; D uncertain. The CDR3 consists of 16 residues. The V end was cut by 1 base, the J end by 3 bases, with 14 bases between. Looked up from germline, CDR1 is SGHVS and CDR2 is FQNEAQ. The CDR3 nucleotides read TGTGCCAGCAGCTTAGACAGCTATAAGTCGACAGATACGCAGTATTTT. Protein product: CASSLDSYKSTDTQYF.

The V gene is TRBV7-6, the J gene TRBJ1-1, with 7 bases matching TRBD1. Germline lookup yields CDR1 SGHVS and CDR2 FNYEAQ. This CDR3 is built from 14 residues. V was pared by 5 bases and J by 4 bases, with 7 bases of the junction left unmatched. This CDR3 is CASSGEGAGTEAFF. The CDR3 coding sequence is TGTGCCAGCAGCGGCGAGGGGGCGGGCACTGAAGCTTTCTTT. Variable domain in full (rest from reference TRBV7-6 and TRBJ1-1): GAGVSQSPRYKVTKRGQDVALRCDPISGHVSLYWYRQALGQGPEFLTYFNYEAQQDKSGLPNDRFSAERPEGSISTLTIQRTEQRDSAMYRCASSGEGAGTEAFFGQGTRLTVV.

To note about this clonotype: Being one base from a much bigger clone, this may be a read error. J is TRBJ2-7 and V is TRBV7-2, with unresolved D. Germline CDR1 is SGHTA and CDR2 is FQGNSA. The CDR3 length is 14 residues. The CDR3: CATSLTPTFHEQYV. In nucleotides, the CDR3 is TGTGCCACCAGCTTAACTCCGACATTCCACGAGCAGTACGTC.

This clonotype was detected only a few times. This rearrangement joins TRBV6-1 to TRBJ1-1; 7 nucleotides agree with TRBD1. Germline CDR1 is MNHNS and CDR2 is SASEGT. The CDR3 is 17 residues long. V was clipped by 2 bases and J by 3 bases; unmatched bases: 12. CDR3 in amino acids: CASSEYEGALGYTEAFF. In nucleotides, the CDR3 is TGTGCCAGCAGTGAATACGAGGGGGCTTTGGGGTACACTGAAGCTTTCTTT.

This clonotype was seen only a few times. CDR3 coding DNA: TGTGCCAGCAGCCGGATACAGGGGTCCTACGAGCAGTACTTC. It codes for CASSRIQGSYEQYF. The rearrangement uses TRBV12-3 or TRBV12-4 and TRBJ2-7; the match to TRBD1 covers 7 bases. CDR3 size: 14 residues. V lost 6 bases to trimming and J lost 1 base; unmatched junction nucleotides: 6.

As to this clonotype: Mismatch with germline at one junction end may stem from a read error. The CDR3 here is CVSIQSGGSTDTQYF. CDR3 in DNA: TGTGTCAGCATCCAAAGCGGGGGGAGCACAGATACGCAGTATTTT. V is TRBV7-9 and J is TRBJ2-3, with TRBD2 matching 9 bases. Germline-derived CDR1 and CDR2 are SEHNR and FQNEAQ (reference sequence). This CDR3 has 15 amino acids.

The chain uses TRBV2 and TRBJ2-1, with 10 nucleotides matching TRBD2. The CDR3 length is 16 residues. Per germline, CDR1 SNHLY and CDR2 FYNNEI. The V and J ends lost 6 bases and 6 bases, in that order; junction bases with no gene match: 11. The CDR3 sequence is CASRGAGGPQINEQFF. The CDR3 region has the DNA TGTGCCAGCAGGGGAGCGGGGGGGCCTCAGATCAATGAGCAGTTCTTC.

The V and J genes are TRBV4-2 and TRBJ2-1; TRBD1 is a possible D gene (5 bases). Trimming took 0 bases from V and 8 from J, leaving 14 bases between them. Per germline, CDR1 LGHNA and CDR2 YNFKEQ. The CDR3 has 15 residues. The CDR3 region has the DNA TGTGCCAGCAGCCAAGACACTATAGGGGTCGATGAGCAGTTCTTC. Translated, it gives CASSQDTIGVDEQFF.